What follows are 2 T cell receptor beta chains derived from one specimen sequenced in a study of chemoradiotherapy in HPV16-positive cancers. Only in-frame clones appear in the TCRdb table, and some are missing; sequencing was by immunoSEQ multiplex PCR. Counted here are roughly 3,000 clones, 77% occurring once; the ten biggest clones make up around 6%. The source was tumor tissue, collected from a patient who underwent chemoradiotherapy. The receptors originated from a human donor with HPV-associated anogenital cancer.

This clone was counted only a few times. This chain joins TRBV6-5 and TRBJ1-5; 7 bases match TRBD1. With 5 bases clipped from V and 5 bases from J, the junction kept 3 bases outside the gene matches. Per germline, CDR1 MNHEY and CDR2 SVGAGI. This CDR3 is 13 amino acids long. Here the CDR3 DNA reads TGTGCCAGCAGTGGACAGGTTTATCAGCCCCAGCATTTT. Translated: CASSGQVYQPQHF.

The chain links TRBV28 to TRBJ2-3; weak D call: TRBD2 (6 bases). Trimming took off 7 bases at V and 0 bases at J, with 11 bases between the two ends. Germline V gene lookup returns CDR1 MDHEN and CDR2 SYDVKM. This CDR3 comprises 14 residues. CDR3 nucleotide sequence: TGTGCCAGCATGGAGGGTACTAGCACAGATACGCAGTATTTT. Amino acids: CASMEGTSTDTQYF.